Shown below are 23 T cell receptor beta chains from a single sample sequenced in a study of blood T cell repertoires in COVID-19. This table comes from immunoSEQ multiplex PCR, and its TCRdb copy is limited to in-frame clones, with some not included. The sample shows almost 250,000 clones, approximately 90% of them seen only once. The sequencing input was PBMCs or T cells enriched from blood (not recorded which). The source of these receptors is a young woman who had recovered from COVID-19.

For the CDR3, the DNA is TGTGCCAGCAGCGTGTACGGGGGTAATCAGCCCCAGCATTTT. It specifies CASSVYGGNQPQHF. The chain is built from TRBV9 and TRBJ1-5, with a tentative D call TRBD1 (5 bases). CDR3 length equals 14 residues. Germline V gene sequence: CDR1 SGDLS, CDR2 YYNGEE. Trimming shortened V by 2 bases and J by 4 bases, and 10 bases separated the two germline ends. The full variable domain, in which reference TRBV9 and TRBJ1-5 provide the parts outside the CDR3, is DSGVTQTPKHLITATGQRVTLRCSPRSGDLSVYWYQQSLDQGLQFLIQYYNGEERAKGNILERFSAQQFPDLHSELNLSSLELGDSALYFCASSVYGGNQPQHFGDGTRLSIL.

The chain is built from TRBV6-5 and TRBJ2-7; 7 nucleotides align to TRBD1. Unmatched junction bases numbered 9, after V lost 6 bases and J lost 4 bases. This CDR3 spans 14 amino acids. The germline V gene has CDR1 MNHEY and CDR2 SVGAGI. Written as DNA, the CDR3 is TGTGCCAGCAGGCCGGGACAGTCGCCTTACGAGCAGTACTTC. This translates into CASRPGQSPYEQYF.

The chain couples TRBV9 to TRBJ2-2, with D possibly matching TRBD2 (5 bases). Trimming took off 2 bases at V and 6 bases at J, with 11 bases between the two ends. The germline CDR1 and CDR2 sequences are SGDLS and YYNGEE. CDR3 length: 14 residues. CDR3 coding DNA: TGTGCCAGCAGCGTCGATAGCGAGGCCGGGGAGCTGTTTTTT. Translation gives CASSVDSEAGELFF.

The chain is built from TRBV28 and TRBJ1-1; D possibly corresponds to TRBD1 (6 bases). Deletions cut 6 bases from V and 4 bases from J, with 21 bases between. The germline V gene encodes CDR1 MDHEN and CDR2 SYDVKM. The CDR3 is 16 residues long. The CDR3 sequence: CASREIGRRGSTEAFF. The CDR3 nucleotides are TGTGCCAGCAGAGAAATAGGGAGAAGGGGGAGCACTGAAGCTTTCTTT.

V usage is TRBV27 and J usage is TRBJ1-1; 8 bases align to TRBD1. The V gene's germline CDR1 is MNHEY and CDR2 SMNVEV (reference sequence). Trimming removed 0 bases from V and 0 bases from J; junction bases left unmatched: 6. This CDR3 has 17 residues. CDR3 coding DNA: TGTGCCAGCAGTTTATCGATCGACAGGGGTATGAACACTGAAGCTTTCTTT. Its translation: CASSLSIDRGMNTEAFF.

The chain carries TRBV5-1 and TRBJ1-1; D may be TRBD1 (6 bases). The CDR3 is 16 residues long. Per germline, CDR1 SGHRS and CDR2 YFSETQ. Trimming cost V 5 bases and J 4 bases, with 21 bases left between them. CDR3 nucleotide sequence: TGCGCCAGCAGAACTATTGGACAGCGAGAACCCACTGAAGCTTTCTTT. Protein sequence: CASRTIGQREPTEAFF.

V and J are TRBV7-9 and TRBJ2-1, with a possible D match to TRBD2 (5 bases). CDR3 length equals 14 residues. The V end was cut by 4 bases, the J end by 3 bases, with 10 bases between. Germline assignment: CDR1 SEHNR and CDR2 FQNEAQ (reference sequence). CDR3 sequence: CASSSSSNYNEQFF. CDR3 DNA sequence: TGTGCCAGCAGCTCTAGCTCGAACTACAATGAGCAGTTCTTC.

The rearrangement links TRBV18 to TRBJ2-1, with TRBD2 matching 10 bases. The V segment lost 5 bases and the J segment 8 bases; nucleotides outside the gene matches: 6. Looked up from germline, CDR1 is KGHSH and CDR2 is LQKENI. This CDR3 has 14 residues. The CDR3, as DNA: TGTGCCAGCTCATCGGGACTAGCGAGCCATGAGCAGTTCTTC. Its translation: CASSSGLASHEQFF.

This chain's CDR3 is CASSYGTGGTEAFF. Written as DNA, the CDR3 is TGTGCCAGCAGTTACGGTACGGGTGGCACTGAAGCTTTCTTT. The V gene is TRBV6-6, the J gene TRBJ1-1; D is unclear. This CDR3 has 14 residues. Germline CDR1 and CDR2: MNHNY and SVGAGI (reference sequence). Trimming left V 2 bases short and J 4 bases short, with 11 bases between.

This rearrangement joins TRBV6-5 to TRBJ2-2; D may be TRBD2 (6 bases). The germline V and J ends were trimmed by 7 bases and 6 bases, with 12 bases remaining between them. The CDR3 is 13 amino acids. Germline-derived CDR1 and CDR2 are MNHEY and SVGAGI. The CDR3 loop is CASTASDPGELFF. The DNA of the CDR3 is TGTGCCAGCACCGCTAGCGACCCCGGGGAGCTGTTTTTT.

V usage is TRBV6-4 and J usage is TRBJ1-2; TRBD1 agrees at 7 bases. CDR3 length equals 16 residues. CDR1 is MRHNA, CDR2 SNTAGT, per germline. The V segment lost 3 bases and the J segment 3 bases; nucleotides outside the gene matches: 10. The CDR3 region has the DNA TGTGCCAGCAGTGATTCTGCGCGACAGGGATACTATGGCTACACCTTC. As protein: CASSDSARQGYYGYTF.

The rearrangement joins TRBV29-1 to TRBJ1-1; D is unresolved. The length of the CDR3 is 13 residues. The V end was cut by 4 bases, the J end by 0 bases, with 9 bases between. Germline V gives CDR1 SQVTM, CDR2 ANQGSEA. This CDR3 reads CSVGSEVNTEAFF. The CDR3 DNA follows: TGCAGCGTTGGGTCTGAGGTGAACACTGAAGCTTTCTTT.

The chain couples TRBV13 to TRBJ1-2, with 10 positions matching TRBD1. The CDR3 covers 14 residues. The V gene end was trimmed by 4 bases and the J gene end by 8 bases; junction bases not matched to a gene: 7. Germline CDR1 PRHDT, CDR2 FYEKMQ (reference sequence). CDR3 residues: CASSWIRDRGGYTF. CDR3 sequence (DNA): TGTGCCAGCAGCTGGATCCGGGACAGGGGAGGCTACACCTTC.

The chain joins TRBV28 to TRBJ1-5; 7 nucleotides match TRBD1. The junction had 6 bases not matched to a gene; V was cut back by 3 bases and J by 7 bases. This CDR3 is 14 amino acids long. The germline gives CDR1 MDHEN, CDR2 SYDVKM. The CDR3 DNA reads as TGTGCCAGCAGTTTGGGTCAGGGGGTCCAGCCCCAGCATTTT. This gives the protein CASSLGQGVQPQHF.

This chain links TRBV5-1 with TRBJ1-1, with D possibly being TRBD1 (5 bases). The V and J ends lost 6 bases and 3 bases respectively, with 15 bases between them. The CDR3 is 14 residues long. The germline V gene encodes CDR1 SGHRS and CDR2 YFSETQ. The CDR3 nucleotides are TGCGCCAGCACCAAGGAGCGCAGGGACACTGAAGCTTTCTTT. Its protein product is CASTKERRDTEAFF.

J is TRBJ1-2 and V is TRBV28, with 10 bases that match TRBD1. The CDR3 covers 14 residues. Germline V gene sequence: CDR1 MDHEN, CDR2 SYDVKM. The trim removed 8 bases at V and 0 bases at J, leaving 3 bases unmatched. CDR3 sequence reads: CASGTGVANYGYTF. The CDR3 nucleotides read TGTGCCAGCGGGACAGGGGTCGCTAACTATGGCTACACCTTC.

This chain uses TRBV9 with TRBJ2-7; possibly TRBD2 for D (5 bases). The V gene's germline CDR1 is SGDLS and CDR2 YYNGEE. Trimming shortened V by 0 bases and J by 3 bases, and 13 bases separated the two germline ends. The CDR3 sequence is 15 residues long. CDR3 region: CASSVAGIDSYEQYF. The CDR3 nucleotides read TGTGCCAGCAGCGTAGCCGGGATAGATAGCTACGAGCAGTACTTC.

This chain's CDR3 is CASSTLRDRYGETQYF. DNA of the CDR3: TGTGCCAGCAGTACCCTCCGGGACAGATATGGCGAGACCCAGTACTTC. V and J are TRBV27 and TRBJ2-5, with 7 bases lining up with TRBD1. Unmatched junction bases numbered 14, after V lost 5 bases and J lost 5 bases. The germline V gene has CDR1 MNHEY and CDR2 SMNVEV (reference sequence). This CDR3 has 16 residues.

The DNA for the CDR3 is TGTGCCAGCACCCCCGCTGGGGGGGAGTTGACCGGGGAGCTGTTTTTT. Protein sequence: CASTPAGGELTGELFF. The chain combines TRBV28 with TRBJ2-2, with TRBD2 identical over 7 bases. The CDR3 extends over 16 amino acids. Germline values: CDR1 MDHEN, CDR2 SYDVKM. Trimming took 7 bases from V and 5 from J; bases not matched to a gene: 13.

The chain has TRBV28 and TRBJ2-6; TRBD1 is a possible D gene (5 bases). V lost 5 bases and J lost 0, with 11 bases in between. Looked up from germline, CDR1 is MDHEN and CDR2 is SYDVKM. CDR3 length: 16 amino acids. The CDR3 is CASSLLGASGANVLTF. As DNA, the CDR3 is TGTGCCAGCAGTCTCTTAGGGGCCTCTGGGGCCAACGTCCTGACTTTC.

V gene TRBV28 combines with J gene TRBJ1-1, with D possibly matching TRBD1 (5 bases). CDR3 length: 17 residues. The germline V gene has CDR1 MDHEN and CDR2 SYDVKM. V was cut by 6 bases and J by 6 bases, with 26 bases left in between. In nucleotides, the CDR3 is TGTGCCAGCAGCCACATCATCGGGGGACCCAGAAAGGCTGAAGCTTTCTTT. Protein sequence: CASSHIIGGPRKAEAFF.

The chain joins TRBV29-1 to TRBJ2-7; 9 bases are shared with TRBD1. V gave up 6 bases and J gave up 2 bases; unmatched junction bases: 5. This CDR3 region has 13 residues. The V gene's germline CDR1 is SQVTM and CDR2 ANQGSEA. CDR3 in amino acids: CSVRTGVTYEQYF. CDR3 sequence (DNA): TGCAGCGTGCGGACAGGGGTCACCTACGAGCAGTACTTC.

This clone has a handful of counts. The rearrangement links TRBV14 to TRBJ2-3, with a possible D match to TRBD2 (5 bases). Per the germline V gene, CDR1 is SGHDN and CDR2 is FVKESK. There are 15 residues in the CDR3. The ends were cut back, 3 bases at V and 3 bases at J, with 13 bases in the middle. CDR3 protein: CASSHDLGLTDTQYF. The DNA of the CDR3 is TGTGCCAGCAGCCATGACCTAGGACTGACAGATACGCAGTATTTT.